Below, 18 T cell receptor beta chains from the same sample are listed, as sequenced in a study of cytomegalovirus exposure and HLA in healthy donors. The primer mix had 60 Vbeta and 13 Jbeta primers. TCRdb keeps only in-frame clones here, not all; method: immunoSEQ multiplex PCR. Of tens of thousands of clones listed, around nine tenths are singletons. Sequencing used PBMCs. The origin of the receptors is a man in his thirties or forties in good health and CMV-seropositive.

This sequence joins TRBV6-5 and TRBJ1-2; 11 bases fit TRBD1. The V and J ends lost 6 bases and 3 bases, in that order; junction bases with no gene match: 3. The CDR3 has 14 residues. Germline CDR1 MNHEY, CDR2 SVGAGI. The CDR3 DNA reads TGTGCCAGCAGAAGGACAGGGGGCCACTATGGCTACACCTTC. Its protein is CASRRTGGHYGYTF.

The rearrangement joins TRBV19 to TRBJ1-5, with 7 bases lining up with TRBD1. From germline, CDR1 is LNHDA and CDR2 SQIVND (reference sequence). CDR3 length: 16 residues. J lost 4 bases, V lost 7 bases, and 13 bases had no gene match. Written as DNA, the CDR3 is TGTGCCAGTACCCCGGCAGGGGGTTCATTTAATCAGCCCCAGCATTTT. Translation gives CASTPAGGSFNQPQHF.

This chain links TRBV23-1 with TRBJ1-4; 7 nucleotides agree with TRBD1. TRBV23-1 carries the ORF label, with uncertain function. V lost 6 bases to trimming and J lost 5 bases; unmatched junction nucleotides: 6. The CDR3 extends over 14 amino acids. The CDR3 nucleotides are TGCGCCAGCAGCCGGACAGGTCGGAATGAAAAACTGTTTTTT. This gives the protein CASSRTGRNEKLFF.

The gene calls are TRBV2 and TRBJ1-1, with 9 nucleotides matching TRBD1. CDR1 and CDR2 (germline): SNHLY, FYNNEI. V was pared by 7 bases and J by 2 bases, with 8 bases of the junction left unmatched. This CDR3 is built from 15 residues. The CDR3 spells CASKRETGGNTEAFF. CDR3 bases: TGTGCCAGCAAAAGGGAAACAGGGGGCAACACTGAAGCTTTCTTT.

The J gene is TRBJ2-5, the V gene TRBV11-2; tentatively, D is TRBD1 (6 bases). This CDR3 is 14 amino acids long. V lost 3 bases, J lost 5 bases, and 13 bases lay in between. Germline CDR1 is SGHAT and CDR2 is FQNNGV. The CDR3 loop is CASSFNTGSETQYF. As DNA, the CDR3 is TGTGCCAGCAGCTTTAATACAGGGTCCGAGACCCAGTACTTC.

CDR3 sequence reads: CASFPTGATEAFF. The CDR3 bases are TGTGCCAGTTTTCCCACAGGGGCAACTGAAGCTTTCTTT. This chain links TRBV28 with TRBJ1-1; 7 positions agree with TRBD1. After removal of 9 bases from V and 5 bases from J, the junction contained 9 bases not matched to a gene. There are 13 residues in the CDR3. CDR1 and CDR2 from the germline V gene are MDHEN and SYDVKM.

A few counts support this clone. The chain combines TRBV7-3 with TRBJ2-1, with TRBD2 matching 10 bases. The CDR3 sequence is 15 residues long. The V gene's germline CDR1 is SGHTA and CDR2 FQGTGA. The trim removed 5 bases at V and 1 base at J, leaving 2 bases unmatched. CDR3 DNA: TGTGCCAGCAGCGCTAGCGGGAGTTCCTACAATGAGCAGTTCTTC. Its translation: CASSASGSSYNEQFF.

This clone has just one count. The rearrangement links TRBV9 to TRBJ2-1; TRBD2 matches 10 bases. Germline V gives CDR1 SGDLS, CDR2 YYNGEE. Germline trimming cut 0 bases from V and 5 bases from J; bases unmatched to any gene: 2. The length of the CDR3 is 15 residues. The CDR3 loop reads CASSVGTSGNNEQFF. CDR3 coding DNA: TGTGCCAGCAGCGTAGGGACTAGCGGTAACAATGAGCAGTTCTTC.

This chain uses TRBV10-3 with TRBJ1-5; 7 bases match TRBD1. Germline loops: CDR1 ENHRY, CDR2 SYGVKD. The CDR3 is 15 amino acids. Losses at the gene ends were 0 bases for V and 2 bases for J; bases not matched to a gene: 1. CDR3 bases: TGTGCCATCAGTGAGTCAGACAGGGGCAATCAGCCCCAGCATTTT. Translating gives CAISESDRGNQPQHF.

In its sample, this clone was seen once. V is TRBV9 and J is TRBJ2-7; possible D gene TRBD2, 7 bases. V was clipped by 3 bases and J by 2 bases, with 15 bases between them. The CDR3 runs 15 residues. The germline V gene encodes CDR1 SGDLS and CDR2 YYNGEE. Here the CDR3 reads CASSEGGVRAYEQYF. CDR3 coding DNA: TGTGCCAGCAGCGAGGGGGGGGTGAGGGCCTACGAGCAGTACTTC. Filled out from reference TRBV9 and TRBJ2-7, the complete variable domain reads DSGVTQTPKHLITATGQRVTLRCSPRSGDLSVYWYQQSLDQGLQFLIQYYNGEERAKGNILERFSAQQFPDLHSELNLSSLELGDSALYFCASSEGGVRAYEQYFGPGTRLTVT.

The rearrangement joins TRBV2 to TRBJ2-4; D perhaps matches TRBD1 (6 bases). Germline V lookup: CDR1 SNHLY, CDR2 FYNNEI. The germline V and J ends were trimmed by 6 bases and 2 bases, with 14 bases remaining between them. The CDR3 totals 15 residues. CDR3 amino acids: CASSTQGWSKNIQYF. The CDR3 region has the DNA TGTGCCAGCAGCACGCAGGGGTGGTCCAAAAACATTCAGTACTTC.

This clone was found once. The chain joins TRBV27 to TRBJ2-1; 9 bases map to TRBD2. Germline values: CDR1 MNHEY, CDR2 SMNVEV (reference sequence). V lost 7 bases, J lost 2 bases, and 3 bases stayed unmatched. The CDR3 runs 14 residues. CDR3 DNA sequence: TGTGCCAGCACCCTAGCGGGACCCTACAATGAGCAGTTCTTC. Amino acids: CASTLAGPYNEQFF.

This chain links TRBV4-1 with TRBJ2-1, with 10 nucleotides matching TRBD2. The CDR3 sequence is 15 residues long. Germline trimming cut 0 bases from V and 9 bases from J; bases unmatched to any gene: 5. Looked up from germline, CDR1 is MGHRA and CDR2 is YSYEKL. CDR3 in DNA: TGCGCCAGCAGCCAAGATCCTGGGACTAGCGCTGAGCAGTTCTTC. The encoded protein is CASSQDPGTSAEQFF.

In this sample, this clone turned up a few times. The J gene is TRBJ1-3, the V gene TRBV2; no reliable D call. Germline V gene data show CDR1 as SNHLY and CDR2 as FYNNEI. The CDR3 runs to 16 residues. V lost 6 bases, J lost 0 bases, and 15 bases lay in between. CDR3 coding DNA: TGTGCCAGCAGCGGCCCTGAGGGAGTCTCTGGAAACACCATATATTTT. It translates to CASSGPEGVSGNTIYF.

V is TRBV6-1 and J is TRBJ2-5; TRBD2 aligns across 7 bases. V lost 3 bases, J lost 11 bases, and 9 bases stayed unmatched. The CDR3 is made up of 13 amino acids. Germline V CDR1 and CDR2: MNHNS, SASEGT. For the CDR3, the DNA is TGTGCCAGCAGTGACCCCTCTCGACTAGCACAGTACTTC. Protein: CASSDPSRLAQYF.

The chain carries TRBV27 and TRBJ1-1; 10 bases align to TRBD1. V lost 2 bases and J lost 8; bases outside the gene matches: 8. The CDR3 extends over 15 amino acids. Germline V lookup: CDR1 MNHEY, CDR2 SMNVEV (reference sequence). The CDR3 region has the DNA TGTGCCAGCAGTTTAGTGGGACAGGGGACGGGGGAAGCTTTCTTT. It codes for CASSLVGQGTGEAFF.

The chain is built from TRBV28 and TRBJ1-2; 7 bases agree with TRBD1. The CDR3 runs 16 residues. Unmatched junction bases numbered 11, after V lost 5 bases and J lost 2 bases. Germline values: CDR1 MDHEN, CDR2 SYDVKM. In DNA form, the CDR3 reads TGTGCCAGCAGTCCCATTGATAGACAGGGAAACTATGGCTACACCTTC. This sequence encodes CASSPIDRQGNYGYTF.

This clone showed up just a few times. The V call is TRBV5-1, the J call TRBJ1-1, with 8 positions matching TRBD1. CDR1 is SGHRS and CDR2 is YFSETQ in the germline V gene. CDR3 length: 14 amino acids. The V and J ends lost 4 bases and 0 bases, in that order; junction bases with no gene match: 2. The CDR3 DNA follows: TGCGCCAGCAGCCCGGGACAGGTGAACACTGAAGCTTTCTTT. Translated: CASSPGQVNTEAFF.